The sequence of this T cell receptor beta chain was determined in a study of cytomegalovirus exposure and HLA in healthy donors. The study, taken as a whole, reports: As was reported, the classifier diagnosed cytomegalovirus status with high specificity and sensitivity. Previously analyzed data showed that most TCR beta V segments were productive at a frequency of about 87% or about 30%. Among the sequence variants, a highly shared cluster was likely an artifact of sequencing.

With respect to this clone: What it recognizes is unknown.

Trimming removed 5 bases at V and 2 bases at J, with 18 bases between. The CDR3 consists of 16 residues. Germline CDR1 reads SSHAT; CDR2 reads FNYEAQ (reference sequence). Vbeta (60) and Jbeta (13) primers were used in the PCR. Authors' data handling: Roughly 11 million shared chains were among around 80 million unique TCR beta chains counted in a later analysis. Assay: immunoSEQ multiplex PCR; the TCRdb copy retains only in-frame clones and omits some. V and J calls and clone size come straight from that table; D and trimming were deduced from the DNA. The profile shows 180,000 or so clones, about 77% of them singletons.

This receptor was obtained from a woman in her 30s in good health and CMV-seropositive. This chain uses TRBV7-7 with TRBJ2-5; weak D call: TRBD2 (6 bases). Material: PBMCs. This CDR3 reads CASSPLGLEGQETQYF. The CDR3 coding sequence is TGTGCCAGCAGCCCTCTAGGATTGGAGGGGCAAGAGACCCAGTACTTC.